This TCR beta chain was recorded in a study of control samples from healthy donors and cancer patients. This CDR3 has 15 residues. The germline CDR1 and CDR2 sequences are MDHEN and SYDVKM. Trimming removed 5 bases from V and 1 base from J; junction bases left unmatched: 5. The protocol was immunoSEQ multiplex PCR, while the TCRdb copy is restricted to in-frame clones and leaves out a portion. The sample lists hundreds of thousands of clones; 75% to 95% were seen once. The receptor comes from a man in his forties with head and neck cancer. The sample comprised PBMCs. The V gene is TRBV28, the J gene TRBJ1-3; 7 nucleotides agree with TRBD1. DNA of the CDR3: TGTGCCAGCAGTCGTTCGACAGGGTCTGGAAACACCATATATTTT. Translating it yields CASSRSTGSGNTIYF.